The clone carrying this TCR beta chain was found many times. Its specificity is not known. The entry originates in a study of identical twins. This CDR3 is 17 amino acids long. V lost 4 bases to trimming and J lost 0 bases, with 13 bases between them. TCRdb re-analysed the 5' RACE reads in MiXCR, keeping a single row per CDR3 protein. In the table there are hundreds of thousands of distinct CDR3 sequences, about 8.1% of which are singletons. Study outcomes and limitations: The authors noted that invariant MAIT and iNKT cells could partly confound zero-insertion analyses. The abundant beta clonotypes from cord blood had fewer insertions, and memory repertoires had none of this.

The same data also contributed to another study, on yellow fever vaccine responses in identical twins.

The source material was memory (CD45RO+) T cells sorted from blood. The J gene is TRBJ1-6, the V gene TRBV12-3 or TRBV12-4; no clear D. The clonotype was recovered from a woman younger than 35 in good health. The CDR3 here is CASSSRSSSSYNSPLHF. CDR3 DNA sequence: TGTGCCAGCAGTTCCCGTTCCTCGAGCTCCTATAATTCACCCCTCCACTTT.